The present T cell receptor (beta chain) was sequenced within a study of blood T cells in healthy people across ages. Concerning this clonotype itself: The antigen remains undetermined.

CDR3 length equals 15 residues. Germline V CDR1 and CDR2: SQVTM, ANQGSEA. The ends were cut back, 2 bases at V and 11 bases at J, with 24 bases in the middle. The use of a sample-barcoded 5' primer and a J-beta primer mix characterized a second PCR of roughly 7 to 12 cycles. TCRdb recomputed calls from the 5' RACE reads with MiXCR, one row per CDR3 protein. The table has around 850,000 distinct CDR3 sequences, 30% to 45% seen once. Study findings and constraints: Per million T cells, the diversity of TCR beta decreased roughly linearly as age advanced. In the absence of known donor CMV status, changes in expanded clonotypes were possibly confounded.

This sequence originates from a man aged 18 to 29 in good health. The V gene is TRBV29-1, the J gene TRBJ2-5; D gene unclear. Sequencing was done on a sample of blood. The CDR3 DNA reads as TGCAGCGTTGAATGGCGCGCAGGACCTCAAAATGAGCAGTACTTC. Its translation: CSVEWRAGPQNEQYF.